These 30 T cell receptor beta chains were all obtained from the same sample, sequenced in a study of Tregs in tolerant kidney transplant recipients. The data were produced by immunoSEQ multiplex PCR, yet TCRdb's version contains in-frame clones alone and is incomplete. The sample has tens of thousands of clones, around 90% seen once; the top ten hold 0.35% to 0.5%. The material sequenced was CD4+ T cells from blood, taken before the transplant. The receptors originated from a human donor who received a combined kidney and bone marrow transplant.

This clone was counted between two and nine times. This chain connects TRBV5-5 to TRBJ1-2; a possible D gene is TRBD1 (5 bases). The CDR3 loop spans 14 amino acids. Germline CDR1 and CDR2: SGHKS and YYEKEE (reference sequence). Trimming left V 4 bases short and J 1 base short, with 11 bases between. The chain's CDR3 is CASSLDMLNYGYTF. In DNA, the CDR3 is TGTGCCAGCAGCCTGGACATGCTTAACTATGGCTACACCTTC.

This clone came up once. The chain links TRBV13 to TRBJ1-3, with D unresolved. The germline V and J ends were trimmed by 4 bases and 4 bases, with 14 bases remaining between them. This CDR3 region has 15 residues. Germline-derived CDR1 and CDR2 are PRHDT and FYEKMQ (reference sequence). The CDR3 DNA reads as TGTGCCAGCAGCTCTAACGCGGGTTCGGGAAACACCATATATTTT. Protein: CASSSNAGSGNTIYF. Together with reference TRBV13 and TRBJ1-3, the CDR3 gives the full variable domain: AAGVIQSPRHLIKEKRETATLKCYPIPRHDTVYWYQQGPGQDPQFLISFYEKMQSDKGSIPDRFSAQQFSDYHSELNMSSLELGDSALYFCASSSNAGSGNTIYFGEGSWLTVV.

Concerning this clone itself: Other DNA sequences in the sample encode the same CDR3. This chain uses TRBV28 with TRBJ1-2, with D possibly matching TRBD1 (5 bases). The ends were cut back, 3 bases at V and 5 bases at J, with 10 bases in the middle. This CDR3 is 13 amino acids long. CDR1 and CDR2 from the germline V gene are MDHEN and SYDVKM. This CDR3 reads CASSLGGFYGYTF. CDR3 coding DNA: TGTGCCAGCAGTTTGGGGGGATTTTATGGCTACACCTTC.

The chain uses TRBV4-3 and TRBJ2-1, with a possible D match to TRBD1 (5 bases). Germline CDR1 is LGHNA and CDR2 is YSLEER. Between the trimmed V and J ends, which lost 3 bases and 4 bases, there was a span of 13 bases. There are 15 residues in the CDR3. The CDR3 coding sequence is TGCGCCAGCAGCCAGAAGGGGATGGGTTACAATGAGCAGTTCTTC. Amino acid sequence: CASSQKGMGYNEQFF.

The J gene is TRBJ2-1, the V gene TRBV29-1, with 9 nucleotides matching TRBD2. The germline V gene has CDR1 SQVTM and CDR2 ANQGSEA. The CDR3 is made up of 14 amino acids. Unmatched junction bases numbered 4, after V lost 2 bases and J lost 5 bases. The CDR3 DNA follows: TGCAGCGTTGAAATCTTAGCGGGAGACAATGAGCAGTTCTTC. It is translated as CSVEILAGDNEQFF.

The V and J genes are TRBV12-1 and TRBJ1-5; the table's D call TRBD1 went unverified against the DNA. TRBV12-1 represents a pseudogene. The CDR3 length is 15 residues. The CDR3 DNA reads TGTGCCAGCAGCTTCGGGACACACTTTAATCAGCCCCAGCATTTT. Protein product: CASSFGTHFNQPQHF.

CDR3 DNA: TGTGCCAGCAGCTTGTACCCCCCAGCGGGAGGACACACAGATACGCAGTATTTT. Translation: CASSLYPPAGGHTDTQYF. The genes are TRBV11-1 and TRBJ2-3, with TRBD2 matching 9 bases. The CDR3 runs to 18 residues. Germline CDR1 and CDR2: SGHAT and FQDESV (reference sequence). V dropped 3 bases and J dropped 2; count of bases not matched to a gene: 12.

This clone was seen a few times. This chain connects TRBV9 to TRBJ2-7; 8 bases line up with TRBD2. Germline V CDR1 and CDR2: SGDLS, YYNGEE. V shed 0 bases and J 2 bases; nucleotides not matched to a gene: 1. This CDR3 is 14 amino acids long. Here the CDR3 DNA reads TGTGCCAGCAGCGTAGGGACTAGCCCCTACGAGCAGTACTTC. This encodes CASSVGTSPYEQYF. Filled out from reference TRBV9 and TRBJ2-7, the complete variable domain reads DSGVTQTPKHLITATGQRVTLRCSPRSGDLSVYWYQQSLDQGLQFLIQYYNGEERAKGNILERFSAQQFPDLHSELNLSSLELGDSALYFCASSVGTSPYEQYFGPGTRLTVT.

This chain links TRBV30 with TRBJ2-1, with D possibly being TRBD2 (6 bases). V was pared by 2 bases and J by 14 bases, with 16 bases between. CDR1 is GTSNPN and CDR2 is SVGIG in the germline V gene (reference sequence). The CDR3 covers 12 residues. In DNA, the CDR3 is TGTGCCTGGAGTCCCCCGGGACTTTACAAGTTCTTC. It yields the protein CAWSPPGLYKFF.

The CDR3 loop is CASSLGMEGVTEAFF. The CDR3 DNA is TGTGCCAGCAGTTTGGGGATGGAGGGCGTCACTGAAGCTTTCTTT. V and J are TRBV28 and TRBJ1-1; D not certain. Trimming took 3 bases from V and 4 from J, leaving 15 bases between them. Germline V gene sequence: CDR1 MDHEN, CDR2 SYDVKM. The CDR3 sequence is 15 residues long.

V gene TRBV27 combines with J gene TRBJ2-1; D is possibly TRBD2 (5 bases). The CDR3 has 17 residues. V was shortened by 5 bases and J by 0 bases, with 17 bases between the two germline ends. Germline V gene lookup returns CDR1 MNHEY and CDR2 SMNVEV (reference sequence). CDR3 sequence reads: CASSPRERSNSYNEQFF. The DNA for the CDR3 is TGTGCCAGCAGTCCCCGAGAGCGGAGCAACTCCTACAATGAGCAGTTCTTC.

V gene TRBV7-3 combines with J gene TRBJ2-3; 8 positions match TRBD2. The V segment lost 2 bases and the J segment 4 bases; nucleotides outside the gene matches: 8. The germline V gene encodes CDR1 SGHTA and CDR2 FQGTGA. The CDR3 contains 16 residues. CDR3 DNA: TGTGCCAGCAGCTTATCCCCAGCGGGAGTGGCAGATACGCAGTATTTT. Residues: CASSLSPAGVADTQYF.

CDR3 DNA: TGTGCCAGCAGTAGCCGGGACAGGCGGACTCATGGCTACACCTTC. This gives the protein CASSSRDRRTHGYTF. The J gene is TRBJ1-2, the V gene TRBV28, with 8 bases fitting TRBD1. V lost 5 bases, J lost 6 bases, and 11 bases stayed unmatched. The CDR3 loop spans 15 amino acids. Germline CDR1 is MDHEN and CDR2 is SYDVKM.

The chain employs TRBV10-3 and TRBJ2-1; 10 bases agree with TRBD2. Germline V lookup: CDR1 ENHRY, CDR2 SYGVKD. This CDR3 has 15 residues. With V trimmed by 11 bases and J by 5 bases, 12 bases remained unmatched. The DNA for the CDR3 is TGTGCCGCCCGGGACAGCGGGAGGGCAGACAATGAGCAGTTCTTC. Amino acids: CAARDSGRADNEQFF.

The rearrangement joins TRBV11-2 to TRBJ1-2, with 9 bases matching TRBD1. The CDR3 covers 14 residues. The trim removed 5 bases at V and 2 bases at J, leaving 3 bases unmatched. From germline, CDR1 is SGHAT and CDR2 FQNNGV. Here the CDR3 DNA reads TGTGCCAGCAGCGCGACAGGGGGGAACTATGGCTACACCTTC. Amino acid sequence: CASSATGGNYGYTF.

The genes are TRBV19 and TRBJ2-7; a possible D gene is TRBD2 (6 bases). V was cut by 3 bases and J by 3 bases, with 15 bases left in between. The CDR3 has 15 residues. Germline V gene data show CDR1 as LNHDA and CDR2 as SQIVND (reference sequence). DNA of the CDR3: TGTGCCAGTAGTATCGACTCCGGGACTGACTACGAGCAGTACTTC. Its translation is CASSIDSGTDYEQYF.

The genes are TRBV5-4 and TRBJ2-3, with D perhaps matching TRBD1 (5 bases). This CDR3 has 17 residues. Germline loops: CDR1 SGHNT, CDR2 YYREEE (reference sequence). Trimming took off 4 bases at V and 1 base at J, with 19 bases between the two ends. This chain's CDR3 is CASSQRAGPGGTDTQYF. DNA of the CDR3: TGTGCCAGCAGCCAACGGGCAGGGCCCGGCGGCACAGATACGCAGTATTTT.

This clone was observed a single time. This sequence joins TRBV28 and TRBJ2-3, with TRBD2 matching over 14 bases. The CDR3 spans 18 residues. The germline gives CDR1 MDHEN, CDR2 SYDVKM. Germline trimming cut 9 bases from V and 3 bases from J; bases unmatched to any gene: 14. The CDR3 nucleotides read TGTGCCAGTTCCCCCGGGACTAGCGGGAGTTTAAAGACAGATACGCAGTATTTT. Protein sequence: CASSPGTSGSLKTDTQYF.

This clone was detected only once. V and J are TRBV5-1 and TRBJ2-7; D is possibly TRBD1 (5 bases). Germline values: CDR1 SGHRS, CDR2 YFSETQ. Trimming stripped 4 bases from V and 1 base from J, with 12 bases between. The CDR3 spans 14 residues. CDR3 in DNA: TGCGCCAGCAGCCCTGGCCAGGGTTCCTACGAGCAGTACTTC. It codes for CASSPGQGSYEQYF.

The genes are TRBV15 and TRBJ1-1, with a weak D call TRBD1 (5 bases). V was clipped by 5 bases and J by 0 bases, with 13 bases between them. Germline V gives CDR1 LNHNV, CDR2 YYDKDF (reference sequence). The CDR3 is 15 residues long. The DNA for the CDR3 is TGTGCCACCAGCCCCCGGGGACTGTTGAACACTGAAGCTTTCTTT. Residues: CATSPRGLLNTEAFF.

CDR3 region: CASSEGRTSGTTSTDTQYF. The CDR3 nucleotides are TGCGCCAGCAGTGAGGGGAGGACTAGCGGGACGACTAGCACAGATACGCAGTATTTT. This chain uses TRBV10-1 with TRBJ2-3; 12 positions agree with TRBD2. In germline, CDR1 is WNHNN, CDR2 SYGVQD (reference sequence). The CDR3 sequence is 19 residues long. V shed 2 bases, J shed 0 bases, and the junction held 9 bases outside the gene matches.

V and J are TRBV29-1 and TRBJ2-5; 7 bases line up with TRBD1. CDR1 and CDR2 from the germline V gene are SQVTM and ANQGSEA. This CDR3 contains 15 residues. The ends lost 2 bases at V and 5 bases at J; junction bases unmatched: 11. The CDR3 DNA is TGCAGCGTTGAATCCCAAAGACAGGGCGGGGAGACCCAGTACTTC. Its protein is CSVESQRQGGETQYF.

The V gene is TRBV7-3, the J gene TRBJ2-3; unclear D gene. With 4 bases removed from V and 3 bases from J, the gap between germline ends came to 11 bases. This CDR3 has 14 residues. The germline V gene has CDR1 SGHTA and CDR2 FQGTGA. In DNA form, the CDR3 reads TGTGCCAGCAGCTCACGAGCACGTACAGATACGCAGTATTTT. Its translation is CASSSRARTDTQYF.

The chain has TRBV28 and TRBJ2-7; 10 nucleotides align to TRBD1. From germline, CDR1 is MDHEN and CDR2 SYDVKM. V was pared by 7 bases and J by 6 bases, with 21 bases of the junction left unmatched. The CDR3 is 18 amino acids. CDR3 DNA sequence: TGTGCCAGCACTCCGACTCCCGGGACAGGGGATCGTTACGGCGAGCAGTACTTC. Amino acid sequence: CASTPTPGTGDRYGEQYF.

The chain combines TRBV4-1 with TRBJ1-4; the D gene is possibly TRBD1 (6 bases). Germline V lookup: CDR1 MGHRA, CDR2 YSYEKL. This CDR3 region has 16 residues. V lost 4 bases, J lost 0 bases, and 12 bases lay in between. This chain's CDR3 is CASSRQVTATNEKLFF. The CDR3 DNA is TGCGCCAGCAGCCGACAGGTGACAGCAACTAATGAAAAACTGTTTTTT.

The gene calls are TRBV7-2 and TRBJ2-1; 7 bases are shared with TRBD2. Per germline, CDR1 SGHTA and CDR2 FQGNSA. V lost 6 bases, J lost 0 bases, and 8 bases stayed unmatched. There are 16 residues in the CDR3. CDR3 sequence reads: CASSSVGGSSYNEQFF. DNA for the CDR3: TGTGCCAGCAGTTCCGTCGGCGGGAGCTCCTACAATGAGCAGTTCTTC.

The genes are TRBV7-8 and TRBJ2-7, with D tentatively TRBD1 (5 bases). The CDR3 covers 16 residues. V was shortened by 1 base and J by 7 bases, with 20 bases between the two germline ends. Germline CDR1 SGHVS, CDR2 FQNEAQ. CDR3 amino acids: CASSLVGRVGPGEQYF. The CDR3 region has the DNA TGTGCCAGCAGCTTAGTGGGCAGGGTCGGACCTGGGGAGCAGTACTTC.

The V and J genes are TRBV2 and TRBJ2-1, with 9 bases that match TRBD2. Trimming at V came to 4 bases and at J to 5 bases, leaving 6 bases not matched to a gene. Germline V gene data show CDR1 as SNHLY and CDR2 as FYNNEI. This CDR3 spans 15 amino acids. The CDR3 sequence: CASSGSGSYDNEQFF. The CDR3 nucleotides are TGTGCCAGCAGTGGTAGCGGGAGTTATGACAATGAGCAGTTCTTC.

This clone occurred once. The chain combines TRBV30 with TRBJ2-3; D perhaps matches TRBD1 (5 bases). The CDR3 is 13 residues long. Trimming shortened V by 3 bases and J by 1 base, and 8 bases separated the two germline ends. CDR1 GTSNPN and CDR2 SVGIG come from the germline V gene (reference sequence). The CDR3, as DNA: TGTGCCTGGAGAACCAGGGGCACAGATACGCAGTATTTT. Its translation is CAWRTRGTDTQYF. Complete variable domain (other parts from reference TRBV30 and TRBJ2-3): SQTIHQWPATLVQPVGSPLSLECTVEGTSNPNLYWYRQAAGRGLQLLFYSVGIGQISSEVPQNLSASRPQDRQFILSSKKLLLSDSGFYLCAWRTRGTDTQYFGPGTRLTVL.

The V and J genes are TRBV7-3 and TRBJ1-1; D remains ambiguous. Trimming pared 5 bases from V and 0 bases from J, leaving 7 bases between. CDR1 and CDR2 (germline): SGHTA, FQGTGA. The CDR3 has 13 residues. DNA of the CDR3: TGTGCCAGCAGCCCACACATGAACACTGAAGCTTTCTTT. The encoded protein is CASSPHMNTEAFF.